Below, 16 T cell receptor beta chains from the same sample are listed, as sequenced in a study of spatial heterogeneity in lung cancer. The time point: sample taken at primary tumor resection. The authors sequenced whole RNA from tumor, nontumor lung or frozen PBMC without sorting. TCRdb recomputed calls from the 5' RACE reads with MiXCR, one row per CDR3 protein. The sample shows approximately 24,000 distinct CDR3 sequences, approximately 4.7% of them seen only once. The sequencing here drew on PBMCs, taken at surgery. The receptors were gathered from a male donor with early-stage non-small cell lung cancer.

This clonotype appeared many times. The chain uses TRBV5-6 and TRBJ2-7; D is ambiguous. The CDR3 has 12 amino acids. Germline CDR1 reads SGHDT; CDR2 reads YYEEEE. With 0 bases removed from V and 3 bases from J, the gap between germline ends came to 4 bases. The CDR3 nucleotides are TGTGCCAGCAGCTTGGATCACTACGAGCAGTACTTC. Amino acid sequence: CASSLDHYEQYF. The full variable domain, with the rest looked up from reference TRBV5-6 and TRBJ2-7, is DAGVTQSPTHLIKTRGQQVTLRCSPKSGHDTVSWYQQALGQGPQFIFQYYEEEERQRGNFPDRFSGHQFPNYSSELNVNALLLGDSALYLCASSLDHYEQYFGPGTRLTVT.

This rearrangement joins TRBV7-2 to TRBJ2-7, with 8 bases identical to TRBD1. Germline trimming cut 4 bases from V and 3 bases from J; bases unmatched to any gene: 8. Germline V CDR1 and CDR2: SGHTA, FQGNSA. This CDR3 is built from 15 residues. The CDR3 spells CASSWAGQAHYEQYF. As DNA, the CDR3 is TGTGCCAGCAGCTGGGCGGGACAGGCCCACTACGAGCAGTACTTC.

This clonotype was seen many times. The chain combines TRBV3-1 with TRBJ2-2; TRBD2 aligns across 10 bases. Germline CDR1 reads LGHDT; CDR2 reads YNNKEL (reference sequence). The trim removed 4 bases at V and 7 bases at J, leaving 6 bases unmatched. This CDR3 spans 15 amino acids. The CDR3 reads CASSPAGGRIGELFF. The CDR3 DNA is TGTGCCAGCAGCCCAGCGGGGGGGCGGATCGGGGAGCTGTTTTTT.

Ten or more counts support this clonotype. V gene TRBV6-1 combines with J gene TRBJ2-1; TRBD2 agrees at 7 bases. CDR3 length: 16 residues. V lost 1 base to trimming and J lost 4 bases; unmatched junction nucleotides: 7. Looked up from germline, CDR1 is MNHNS and CDR2 is SASEGT. CDR3 in DNA: TGTGCCAGCAGTGAAGTGGGAGCGGGGAGTTACAATGAGCAGTTCTTC. Its protein product is CASSEVGAGSYNEQFF.

There are many counts of this clonotype. The chain carries TRBV5-1 and TRBJ1-2, with TRBD1 as a possible D gene (6 bases). This CDR3 contains 13 residues. With 2 bases removed from V and 6 bases from J, the gap between germline ends came to 11 bases. Germline V gene lookup returns CDR1 SGHRS and CDR2 YFSETQ. CDR3 loop: CASSFRGRDGYTF. CDR3 nucleotides: TGCGCCAGCAGCTTCCGGGGGCGAGATGGCTACACCTTC.

The chain employs TRBV12-3 or TRBV12-4 and TRBJ1-2, with D unresolved. This CDR3 contains 13 residues. V lost 6 bases, J lost 3 bases, and 11 bases lay in between. CDR3 region: CASRPSADYGYTF. DNA for the CDR3: TGTGCCAGCAGGCCCTCGGCGGACTATGGCTACACCTTC.

At least ten counts were recorded for this clonotype. This rearrangement joins TRBV7-2 to TRBJ2-7; D is unclear. The CDR3 is made up of 11 amino acids. Trimming removed 3 bases from V and 1 base from J, with 1 base in between. Germline-derived CDR1 and CDR2 are SGHTA and FQGNSA. The CDR3 DNA reads as TGTGCCAGCAGCTTGTCCTACGAGCAGTACTTC. Its translation: CASSLSYEQYF.

The V call is TRBV6-2 or TRBV6-3, the J call TRBJ2-5; 14 bases align to TRBD2. V dropped 5 bases and J dropped 4; count of bases not matched to a gene: 6. The CDR3 extends over 16 amino acids. CDR1 and CDR2 from the germline V gene are MNHEY and SVGEGT. The DNA for the CDR3 is TGTGCCAGCAGTCGAGGACTAGCGGGAGGAGGAGAGACCCAGTACTTC. Translating gives CASSRGLAGGGETQYF.

This clonotype was seen at least ten times. The chain couples TRBV3-1 to TRBJ1-2; the D gene is possibly TRBD1 (5 bases). V lost 4 bases and J lost 4, with 13 bases in between. The CDR3 runs to 14 residues. The germline V gene has CDR1 LGHDT and CDR2 YNNKEL (reference sequence). The CDR3 DNA sequence: TGTGCCAGCAGCCGCGCAGCGGGGCCCTATGGCTACACCTTC. It specifies CASSRAAGPYGYTF.

This clonotype occurred many times. The gene calls are TRBV28 and TRBJ2-1, with a tentative D call TRBD1 (6 bases). V lost 6 bases to trimming and J lost 2 bases, with 14 bases between them. The CDR3 is 15 residues long. Germline loops: CDR1 MDHEN, CDR2 SYDVKM. The CDR3 bases are TGTGCCAGCAGCCCCGGTGGGGGCCCCTACAATGAGCAGTTCTTC. Its protein is CASSPGGGPYNEQFF.

This clonotype was observed a few times. The rearrangement joins TRBV21-1 to TRBJ1-4. TRBV21-1 is assigned pseudogene status. The CDR3 contains 16 residues. The CDR3 region is CASSKEGSTREEKLFF. CDR3 bases: TGTGCCAGCAGCAAAGAAGGTTCCACACGGGAGGAAAAACTGTTTTTT.

This clonotype occurred many times. The chain uses TRBV6-6 and TRBJ2-3; TRBD2 agrees at 8 bases. The CDR3 contains 15 residues. Germline V CDR1 and CDR2: MNHNY, SVGAGI (reference sequence). With 7 bases clipped from V and 6 bases from J, the junction kept 12 bases outside the gene matches. The CDR3 DNA reads TGTGCCAGCACCCCCGGTAGCGGGGTCCTTGATACGCAGTATTTT. Translating gives CASTPGSGVLDTQYF.

By frequency in the sample, this clonotype is medium-sized (0.01 to 0.1%). The chain employs TRBV3-1 and TRBJ1-1, with D possibly TRBD1 on 5 matching bases. This CDR3 is 13 amino acids long. The germline gives CDR1 LGHDT, CDR2 YNNKEL (reference sequence). Deletions cut 4 bases from V and 5 bases from J, with 11 bases between. The CDR3 nucleotides read TGTGCCAGCAGCCTGTCGGGGCGGACTGAAGCTTTCTTT. Its protein is CASSLSGRTEAFF.

This clonotype was seen ten or more times. This rearrangement joins TRBV5-1 to TRBJ2-1; 8 bases line up with TRBD1. V was pared by 0 bases and J by 4 bases, with 3 bases of the junction left unmatched. Germline lookup yields CDR1 SGHRS and CDR2 YFSETQ. This CDR3 has 15 amino acids. CDR3 sequence (DNA): TGCGCCAGCAGCTTGGGGGGACAGGCTTACAATGAGCAGTTCTTC. Translated: CASSLGGQAYNEQFF.

This clonotype has only a few counts. Being one base from a much bigger clone, this may be a read error. This chain connects TRBV5-4 to TRBJ2-5; D is perhaps TRBD1 (6 bases). Germline values: CDR1 SGHNT, CDR2 YYREEE (reference sequence). CDR3 length: 12 amino acids. V shed 7 bases and J shed 0 bases, with 7 bases lying between them. The CDR3 here is CASGQNQETQYF. CDR3 nucleotides: TGTGCCAGCGGACAGAACCAAGAGACCCAGTACTTC.

By share, this clonotype ranks as medium-sized. This CDR3 is CASGLAGEETQYF. Here the CDR3 DNA reads TGCGCCAGCGGACTAGCGGGGGAAGAGACCCAGTACTTC. The chain joins TRBV10-2 to TRBJ2-5; 13 bases map to TRBD2. V was clipped by 8 bases and J by 3 bases; unmatched bases: 0. The CDR3 consists of 13 residues. The germline gives CDR1 WSHSY, CDR2 SAAADI.